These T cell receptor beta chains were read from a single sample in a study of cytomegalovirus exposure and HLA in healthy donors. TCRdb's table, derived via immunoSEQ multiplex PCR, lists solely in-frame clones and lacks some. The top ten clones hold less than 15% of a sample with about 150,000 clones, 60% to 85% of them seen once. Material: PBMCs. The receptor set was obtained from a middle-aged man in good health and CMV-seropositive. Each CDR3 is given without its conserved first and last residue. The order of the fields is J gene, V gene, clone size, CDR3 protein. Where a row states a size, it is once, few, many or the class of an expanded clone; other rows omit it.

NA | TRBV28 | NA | ASFSGYEQY
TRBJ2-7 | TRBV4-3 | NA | ASSPMTGVGEQY
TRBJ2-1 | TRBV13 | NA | ASSSLPGEQF
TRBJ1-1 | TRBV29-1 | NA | SVEGGGYEAF
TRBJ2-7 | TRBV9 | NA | ASSVGGSPLYEQY
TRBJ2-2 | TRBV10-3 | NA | AISPSGTGELF
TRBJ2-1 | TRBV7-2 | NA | ASSPGGSYNEQF
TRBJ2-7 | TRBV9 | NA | ASSPSGTSGYEQY
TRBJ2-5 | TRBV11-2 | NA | ASSFAGASGVQETQY
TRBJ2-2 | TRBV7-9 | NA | ASSKKGQLNTGELF
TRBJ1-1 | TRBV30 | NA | AWKEEVENTEAF
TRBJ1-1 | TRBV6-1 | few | ASSLTENTEAF
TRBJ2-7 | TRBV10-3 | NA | AIGPSYEQY
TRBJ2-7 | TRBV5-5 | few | ASSPTGIEQY
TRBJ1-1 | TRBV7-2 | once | ASSLVDRPTEAF
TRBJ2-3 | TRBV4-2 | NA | ASSQEFRGSPDTQY
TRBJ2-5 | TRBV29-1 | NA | SVVRASETQY
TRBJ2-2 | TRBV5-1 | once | ASSQGAGTGELF
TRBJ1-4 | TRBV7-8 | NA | ASSLGQQLSEKLF
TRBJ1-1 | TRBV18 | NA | ASYRELNTEAF
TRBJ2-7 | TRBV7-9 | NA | ASILGGLAGDYEQY
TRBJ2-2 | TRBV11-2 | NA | ASSFTSGRNTGELF
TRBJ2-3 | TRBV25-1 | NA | ASSAVSTDTQY
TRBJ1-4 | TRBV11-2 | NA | ASSPRLHEKLF
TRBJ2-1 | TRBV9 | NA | ASSQLVPAGYNEQF
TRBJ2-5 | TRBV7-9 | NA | ASSLPRTGAAQETQY
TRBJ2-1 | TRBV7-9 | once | ASSARGSAGGVEQF
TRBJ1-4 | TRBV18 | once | ASSLGQREKLF
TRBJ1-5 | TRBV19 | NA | ASISGWNQPQH